The source of this TCR beta chain is a study of response to subunit inactivated influenza vaccine. Study conclusions and caveats: The authors suggested that every seasonal influenza vaccination recruits few new T cells.

One entry per CDR3 protein results from TCRdb running MiXCR on the RT-PCR reads. The sample includes around 200,000 distinct CDR3 sequences, less than 15% of them seen just once. The CDR3 has 15 residues. Germline-derived CDR1 and CDR2 are LNHDA and SQIVND (reference sequence). V dropped 1 base and J dropped 4 bases, with 14 bases sitting between them. This clonotype was detected a few times. Its antigen is unidentified. These data also featured in a second study, about T cells expressing NK-cell markers. From that paper: TCR beta cDNA was generated via 5'RACE template switching incorporating UMIs. Of the CD8+ T cell pool in about 6 donors, about 1.0-7.0% was accounted for by dominant NKG2C+ clonotypes.

The chain employs TRBV19 and TRBJ2-7; D may be TRBD2 (6 bases). The material sequenced was CD8+ T cells sorted from PBMCs, taken 11 to 12 days after vaccination. The clonotype originates from a man between 45 and 60 years old who received an inactivated influenza vaccine. The CDR3 is CASSIGPGLFYEQYF. CDR3 bases: TGTGCCAGTAGTATAGGACCGGGACTCTTTTACGAGCAGTACTTC.